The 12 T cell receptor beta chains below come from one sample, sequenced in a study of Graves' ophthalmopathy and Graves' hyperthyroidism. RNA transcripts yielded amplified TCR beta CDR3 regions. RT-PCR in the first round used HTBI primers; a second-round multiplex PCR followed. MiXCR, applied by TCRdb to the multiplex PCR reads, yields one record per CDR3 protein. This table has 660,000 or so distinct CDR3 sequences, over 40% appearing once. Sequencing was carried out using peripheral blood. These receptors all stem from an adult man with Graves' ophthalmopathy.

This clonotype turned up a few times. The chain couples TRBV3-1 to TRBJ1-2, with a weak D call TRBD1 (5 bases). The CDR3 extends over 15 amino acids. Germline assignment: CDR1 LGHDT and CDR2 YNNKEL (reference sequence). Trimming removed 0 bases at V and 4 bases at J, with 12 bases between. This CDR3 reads CASSQEEGRGYGYTF. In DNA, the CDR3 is TGTGCCAGCAGCCAAGAAGAGGGGCGCGGCTATGGCTACACCTTC.

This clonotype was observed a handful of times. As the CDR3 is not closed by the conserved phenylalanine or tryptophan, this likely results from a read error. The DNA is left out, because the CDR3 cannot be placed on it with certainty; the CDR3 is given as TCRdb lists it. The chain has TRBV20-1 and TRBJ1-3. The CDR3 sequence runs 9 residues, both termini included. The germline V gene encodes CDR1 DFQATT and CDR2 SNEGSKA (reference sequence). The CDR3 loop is CSARLAGDT.

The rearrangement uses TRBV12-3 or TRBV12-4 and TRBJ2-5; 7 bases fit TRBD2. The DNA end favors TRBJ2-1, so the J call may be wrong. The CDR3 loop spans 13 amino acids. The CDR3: CASSLGAGELQFF. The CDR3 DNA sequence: TGTGCCAGCAGTTTAGGGGCGGGGGAGTTACAGTTCTTC.

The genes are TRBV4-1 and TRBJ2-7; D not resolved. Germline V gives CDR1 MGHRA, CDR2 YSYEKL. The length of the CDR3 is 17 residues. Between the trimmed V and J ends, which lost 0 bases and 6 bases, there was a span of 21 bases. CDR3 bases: TGCGCCAGCAGCCAAGATATCTCTTCAGCGACCCAGCGCGAGCAGTACTTC. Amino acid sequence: CASSQDISSATQREQYF.

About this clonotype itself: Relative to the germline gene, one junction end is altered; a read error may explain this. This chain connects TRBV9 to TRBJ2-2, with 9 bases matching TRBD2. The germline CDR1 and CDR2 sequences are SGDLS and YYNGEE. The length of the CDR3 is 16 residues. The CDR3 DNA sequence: TGTACCAGCAGCGTCAACAGCGGGGGGACCACCGGGGAGCTGTTTTTT. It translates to CTSSVNSGGTTGELFF.

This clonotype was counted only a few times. CDR3 DNA sequence: TGTGCCAGCAGCCCAGCTCACAATACGCAGTATTTT. As protein: CASSPAHNTQYF. The chain couples TRBV7-2 to TRBJ2-3; D is uncertain. This CDR3 has 12 residues. Germline V gives CDR1 SGHTA, CDR2 FQGNSA. V was trimmed by 5 bases and J by 7 bases, leaving 10 bases between them. Full variable domain (rest looked up from reference TRBV7-2 and TRBJ2-3): GAGVSQSPSNKVTEKGKDVELRCDPISGHTALYWYRQSLGQGLEFLIYFQGNSAPDKSGLPSDRFSAERTGGSVSTLTIQRTQQEDSAVYLCASSPAHNTQYFGPGTRLTVL.

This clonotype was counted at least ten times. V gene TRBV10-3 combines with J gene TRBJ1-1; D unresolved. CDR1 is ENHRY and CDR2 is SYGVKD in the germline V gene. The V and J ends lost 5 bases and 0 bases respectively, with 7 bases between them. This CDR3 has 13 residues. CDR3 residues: CAISNPMNTEAFF. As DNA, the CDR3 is TGTGCCATCAGTAATCCGATGAACACTGAAGCTTTCTTT.

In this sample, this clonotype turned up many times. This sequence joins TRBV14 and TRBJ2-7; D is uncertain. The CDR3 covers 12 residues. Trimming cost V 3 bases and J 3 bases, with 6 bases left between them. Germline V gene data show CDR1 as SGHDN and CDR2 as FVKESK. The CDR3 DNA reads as TGTGCCAGCAGCCATGTCGGCTACGAGCAGTACTTC. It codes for CASSHVGYEQYF.

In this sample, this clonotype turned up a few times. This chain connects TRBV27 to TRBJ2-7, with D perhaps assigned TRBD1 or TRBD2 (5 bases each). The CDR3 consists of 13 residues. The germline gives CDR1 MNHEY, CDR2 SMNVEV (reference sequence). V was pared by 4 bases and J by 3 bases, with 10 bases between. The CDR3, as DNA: TGTGCCAGCAGTTGGGGGAAGGGCTACGAGCAGTACTTC. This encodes CASSWGKGYEQYF.

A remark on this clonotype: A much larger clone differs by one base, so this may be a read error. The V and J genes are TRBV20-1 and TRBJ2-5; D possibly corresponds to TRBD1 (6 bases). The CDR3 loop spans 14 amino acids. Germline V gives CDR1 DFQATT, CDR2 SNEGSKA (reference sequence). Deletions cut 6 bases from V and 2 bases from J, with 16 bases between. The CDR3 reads CSAGVGAAQETQYF. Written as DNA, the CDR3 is TGCAGTGCAGGGGTGGGGGCAGCGCAAGAGACCCAGTACTTC.

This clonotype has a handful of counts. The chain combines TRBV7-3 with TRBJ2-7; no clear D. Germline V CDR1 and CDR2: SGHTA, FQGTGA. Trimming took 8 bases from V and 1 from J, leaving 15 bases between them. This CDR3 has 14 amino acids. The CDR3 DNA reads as TGTGCCAGCGATTCGCGATTAGGATCCTACGAGCAGTACTTC. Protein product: CASDSRLGSYEQYF.

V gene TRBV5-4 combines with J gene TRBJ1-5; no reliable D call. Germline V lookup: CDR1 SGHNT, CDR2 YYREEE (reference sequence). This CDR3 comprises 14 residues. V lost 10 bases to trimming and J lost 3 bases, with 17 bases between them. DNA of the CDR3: TGTGCCCCAGCTTGTGGGAGGGACAATCAGCCCCAGCATTTT. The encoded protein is CAPACGRDNQPQHF.